What follows is one TCR beta chain and its context. Its antigen is not known. Hyperthyroidism patients were newly diagnosed, ill under 2 months, and aged 18 to 65 years. Other autoimmune diseases, uncontrolled infections, pregnancy or lactation excluded patients from enrollment. This specimen comes from a study of Graves' ophthalmopathy and Graves' hyperthyroidism. Study-wide results and caveats: The 13-signature model separated ophthalmopathy from stable hyperthyroidism at approximately 91% sensitivity and approximately 79% specificity. Blood also held most thyroid clonotypes expanded above 0.001 frequency.

The germline CDR1 and CDR2 sequences are ENHRY and SYGVKD. The junction had 7 bases not matched to a gene; V was cut back by 3 bases and J by 4 bases. The CDR3 has 15 amino acids. Transcripts of RNA were the source for amplifying TCR beta CDR3 regions. The workflow started with a first-round RT-PCR run with HTBI primers and then moved on to a second-round multiplex PCR. Each CDR3 protein is one row after TCRdb ran MiXCR on the multiplex PCR reads. The sample lists about 500,000 distinct CDR3 sequences, under 40% occurring once. Sample: peripheral blood or thyroid tissue (not recorded which). The chain links TRBV10-3 to TRBJ2-7, with TRBD1 matching over 9 bases. The receptor was derived from an adult man with Graves' hyperthyroidism. CDR3 coding DNA: TGTGCCATCAGTGATTCGGGACAGGGCCCTTACGAGCAGTACTTC. Amino acid sequence: CAISDSGQGPYEQYF.